The T cell receptor (beta chain) under discussion was sequenced for a study of cytomegalovirus exposure and HLA in healthy donors. General study points: The study designated about 160 TCR beta chains cytomegalovirus-associated. The classifier reportedly diagnosed cytomegalovirus status with high specificity and sensitivity. The study found most TCR sequences rare, yet found some public TCRs in many donors.

CDR1 and CDR2 from the germline V gene are SGHNT and YYREEE (reference sequence). V was clipped by 6 bases and J by 1 base, with 13 bases between them. The CDR3 has 14 amino acids. The primer mix had 60 Vbeta and 13 Jbeta primers. Only in-frame clones appear in the TCRdb table, and some are missing; sequencing was by immunoSEQ multiplex PCR. Of around 140,000 clones listed, approximately 63% are singletons. Concerning this clone: Its antigen is currently unknown.

The source is a woman aged 60-70 years in good health and CMV-seropositive. Sequencing was done on a sample of PBMCs. The rearrangement links TRBV5-4 to TRBJ1-1; D may be TRBD1 (6 bases). This chain's CDR3 is CASTQTGWNTEAFF. CDR3 nucleotides: TGTGCCAGCACCCAGACAGGCTGGAACACTGAAGCTTTCTTT.